The 8 T cell receptor beta chains below come from one sample, sequenced in a study of T-cell memory formation after mild COVID-19. TCRdb reanalysed the 5' RACE reads using MiXCR and keeps one entry per CDR3 protein. The data contain about 290,000 distinct CDR3 sequences, around a sixth of them singletons. The sequenced sample consisted of PBMCs or a T cell subset sorted from them (not recorded which). These receptors came from a man younger than 35 who had mild COVID-19 (a few samples of this study predate the infection). Cell type and time point are not known.

The CDR3 region is CASRGGGIGNTEAFF. CDR3 sequence (DNA): TGTGCCAGCAGGGGAGGGGGAATCGGGAACACTGAAGCTTTCTTT. The J gene is TRBJ1-1, the V gene TRBV12-3 or TRBV12-4, with D possibly matching TRBD1 (6 bases). The CDR3 extends over 15 amino acids. The V end lost 6 bases, the J end lost 1 base, and 15 bases lay between the germline ends.

This clonotype has only a few counts. The rearrangement links TRBV12-3 or TRBV12-4 to TRBJ1-1; 8 bases agree with TRBD1. Losses at the gene ends were 4 bases for V and 4 bases for J; bases not matched to a gene: 5. This CDR3 is 14 amino acids long. The CDR3 bases are TGTGCCAGCAGTTGGAACAGGGGGGGCACTGAAGCTTTCTTT. It translates to CASSWNRGGTEAFF.

V gene TRBV12-3 or TRBV12-4 combines with J gene TRBJ1-1, with 7 bases lining up with TRBD1. Unmatched junction bases numbered 10, after V lost 4 bases and J lost 5 bases. The CDR3 runs 15 residues. The CDR3 sequence is CASSSPGGQWTEAFF. The DNA of the CDR3 is TGTGCCAGCAGTTCCCCAGGGGGGCAGTGGACTGAAGCTTTCTTT.

V gene TRBV7-8 combines with J gene TRBJ2-2; D may be TRBD2 (7 bases). CDR3 size: 14 residues. The V gene's germline CDR1 is SGHVS and CDR2 FQNEAQ. V was pared by 4 bases and J by 7 bases, with 13 bases between. In DNA, the CDR3 is TGTGCCAGCAGCTCGGGGGGCCGGGACGGGGAGCTGTTTTTT. Amino acids: CASSSGGRDGELFF.

The chain employs TRBV7-9 and TRBJ1-1; 10 nucleotides align to TRBD1. This CDR3 spans 15 amino acids. Germline CDR1 and CDR2: SEHNR and FQNEAQ (reference sequence). The V gene end was trimmed by 4 bases and the J gene end by 6 bases; junction bases not matched to a gene: 8. DNA for the CDR3: TGTGCCAGCAGCTCCATGTGGGACAGGGGTGCTGAAGCTTTCTTT. Translation: CASSSMWDRGAEAFF. The variable domain in full, completed from reference TRBV7-9 and TRBJ1-1, reads DTGVSQNPRHKITKRGQNVTFRCDPISEHNRLYWYRQTLGQGPEFLTYFQNEAQLEKSRLLSDRFSAERPKGSFSTLEIQRTEQGDSAMYLCASSSMWDRGAEAFFGQGTRLTVV.

The table lists this clonotype with a few counts. The rearrangement links TRBV9 to TRBJ2-3; no clear D. Deletions cut 4 bases from V and 2 bases from J, with 8 bases between. Germline CDR1 is SGDLS and CDR2 is YYNGEE. This CDR3 region has 13 residues. DNA for the CDR3: TGTGCCAGCAGCCTTACGCCCACAGATACGCAGTATTTT. This translates into CASSLTPTDTQYF. The full variable domain, completed using reference TRBV9 and TRBJ2-3, is DSGVTQTPKHLITATGQRVTLRCSPRSGDLSVYWYQQSLDQGLQFLIQYYNGEERAKGNILERFSAQQFPDLHSELNLSSLELGDSALYFCASSLTPTDTQYFGPGTRLTVL.

This chain uses TRBV7-9 with TRBJ1-5, with D unclear. CDR3 length: 16 residues. CDR1 and CDR2 from the germline V gene are SEHNR and FQNEAQ (reference sequence). Trimming took off 3 bases at V and 1 base at J, with 13 bases between the two ends. CDR3 sequence reads: CASSFAGLGSNQPQHF. CDR3 sequence (DNA): TGTGCCAGCAGCTTCGCGGGGTTGGGGAGCAATCAGCCCCAGCATTTT. Based on the CDR3 plus reference TRBV7-9 and TRBJ1-5, the full variable domain is DTGVSQNPRHKITKRGQNVTFRCDPISEHNRLYWYRQTLGQGPEFLTYFQNEAQLEKSRLLSDRFSAERPKGSFSTLEIQRTEQGDSAMYLCASSFAGLGSNQPQHFGDGTRLSIL.

This clonotype occurred a few times. The chain joins TRBV7-9 to TRBJ2-3; D assignment may be TRBD1 or TRBD2 (5 bases each). The germline gives CDR1 SEHNR, CDR2 FQNEAQ (reference sequence). V was pared by 4 bases and J by 2 bases, with 13 bases between. The CDR3 has 15 amino acids. CDR3 sequence (DNA): TGTGCCAGCAGCTCCCCGGGGCCCCACACAGATACGCAGTATTTT. The encoded protein is CASSSPGPHTDTQYF.